This TCR beta chain emerged from a study of glioma-infiltrating T cells. This clonotype appeared a few times. Using RNA template, CDR3s of TCR alpha and beta were amplified with iRepertoire arm-PCR. Each CDR3 protein is one row after TCRdb ran MiXCR on the multiplex PCR reads. The repertoire holds over 3,500 distinct CDR3 sequences, 20% to 25% seen once, with around 8.9% in the top ten. The germline CDR1 and CDR2 sequences are SGHKS and YYEKEE (reference sequence). The V gene lost 0 bases and the J gene lost 1 base, with 10 bases spanning the gap. The CDR3 length is 15 residues. The sample taken for sequencing was glioma tissue, nonneoplastic brain tissue, or PBMCs (not recorded which). J is TRBJ2-5 and V is TRBV5-5; the D gene is possibly TRBD1 (6 bases). This TCR derives from a human donor with low-grade glioma or glioblastoma, undergoing nonglioma brain surgery, or in good health (not recorded which). The CDR3 region is CASSLGQGLQETQYF. CDR3 nucleotide sequence: TGTGCCAGCAGCTTGGGGCAGGGGCTCCAAGAGACCCAGTACTTC. Complete variable domain (other parts from reference TRBV5-5 and TRBJ2-5): DAGVTQSPTHLIKTRGQQVTLRCSPISGHKSVSWYQQVLGQGPQFIFQYYEKEERGRGNFPDRFSARQFPNYSSELNVNALLLGDSALYLCASSLGQGLQETQYFGPGTRLLVL.